These T cell receptor beta chains were read from a single sample in a study of regulatory T cells in long-lasting Graves disease. TCRdb analysed the multiplex PCR reads with MiXCR anew, one entry per CDR3 protein. The sample yields about 460,000 distinct CDR3 sequences, 22% seen once. The starting material was peripheral blood mononuclear cells (PBMCs), obtained when the disease was refractory, from a patient treated with antithyroid drugs. These receptors were collected from a female donor with Graves disease. CDR3s include the opening cysteine and the closing phenylalanine or tryptophan. The D gene is left open where the match is weak. Where a row states a size, it is once, few, many or the class of an expanded clone; other rows omit it.

v_call: TRBV28; cdr3_length: 19; j_call: TRBJ2-7; d_call: TRBD1; clone_size: many; cdr3_nt: TGTGCCAGCAGTCCCAAAGGACAGGGGGTATTCGGTATCGTGTACGAGCAGTACTTC; cdr3_aa: CASSPKGQGVFGIVYEQYF
v_call: TRBV18; cdr3_length: 15; j_call: TRBJ2-1; d_call: NA; clone_size: NA; cdr3_nt: TGTGCCAGCTCACCACCCCAGGGGGGGTACAATGAGCAGTTCTTC; cdr3_aa: CASSPPQGGYNEQFF
v_call: TRBV20-1; cdr3_length: 17; j_call: TRBJ1-5; d_call: TRBD1; clone_size: many; cdr3_nt: TGCAGTGCCCCGAAGGCAGGGGGCGTATCGAGCAATCAGCCCCAGCATTTT; cdr3_aa: CSAPKAGGVSSNQPQHF
v_call: TRBV28; cdr3_length: 14; j_call: TRBJ1-5; d_call: TRBD1; clone_size: many; cdr3_nt: TGTGCCAGCAGAGGGACAGGGATCCATCAGCCCCAGCATTTT; cdr3_aa: CASRGTGIHQPQHF
v_call: TRBV30; cdr3_length: 11; j_call: TRBJ2-7; d_call: NA; clone_size: few; cdr3_nt: TGTGCCTGGGCTCAGGGGTACGAGCAGTACTTC; cdr3_aa: CAWAQGYEQYF
v_call: TRBV28; cdr3_length: 16; j_call: TRBJ1-2; d_call: TRBD1; clone_size: many; cdr3_nt: TGTGCCAGCAGTCGGGACAGCCCCTTCCCTAGCTATGGCTACACCTTC; cdr3_aa: CASSRDSPFPSYGYTF
v_call: TRBV9; cdr3_length: 16; j_call: TRBJ2-5; d_call: NA; clone_size: NA; cdr3_nt: TGTGCCAGCAGCGTAGAGGGTGCAACGGGGCAAGAGACCCAGTACTTC; cdr3_aa: CASSVEGATGQETQYF
v_call: TRBV6-1; cdr3_length: 15; j_call: TRBJ2-5; d_call: NA; clone_size: many; cdr3_nt: TGTGCCAGCAGTACCCCTGGGGGGTGGGGAGAGACCCAGTACTTC; cdr3_aa: CASSTPGGWGETQYF
v_call: TRBV6-2/TRBV6-3; cdr3_length: 12; j_call: TRBJ1-1; d_call: NA; clone_size: NA; cdr3_nt: TGTACCAGCAGTTACTGGAACACTGAAGCTTTCTTT; cdr3_aa: CTSSYWNTEAFF
v_call: TRBV6-1; cdr3_length: 13; j_call: TRBJ2-7; d_call: NA; clone_size: few; cdr3_nt: TGTGCCAGTGGTACAGGGAGTCAATACGAGCAGTACTTC; cdr3_aa: CASGTGSQYEQYF
v_call: TRBV7-9; cdr3_length: 18; j_call: TRBJ2-7; d_call: NA; clone_size: NA; cdr3_nt: TGTGCCAGCAGCTTAGCGGGTATCTCAGGCCACAGAGGGTCCGAGCAGTACTTC; cdr3_aa: CASSLAGISGHRGSEQYF
v_call: TRBV28; cdr3_length: 14; j_call: TRBJ2-3; d_call: NA; clone_size: many; cdr3_nt: TGTGCCAGCACCGGCATATGGGGAGCAGATACGCAGTATTTT; cdr3_aa: CASTGIWGADTQYF
v_call: TRBV5-1; cdr3_length: 15; j_call: TRBJ1-1; d_call: NA; clone_size: few; cdr3_nt: TGCGCCAGCAGCTTGGTGGGTGGTAAGAACACTGAAGCTTTCTTT; cdr3_aa: CASSLVGGKNTEAFF
v_call: TRBV20-1; cdr3_length: 15; j_call: TRBJ1-4; d_call: NA; clone_size: few; cdr3_nt: TGCAGTGTCTCCGGTGGGGACGCAACTAATGAAAAACTGTTTTTT; cdr3_aa: CSVSGGDATNEKLFF
v_call: TRBV5-6; cdr3_length: 13; j_call: TRBJ2-2; d_call: NA; clone_size: many; cdr3_nt: TGTGCCAGCAGCTTTCAGGACACCGGGGAGCTGTTTTTT; cdr3_aa: CASSFQDTGELFF
v_call: TRBV6-1; cdr3_length: 14; j_call: TRBJ1-4; d_call: NA; clone_size: many; cdr3_nt: TGTGCCAGCAGTGGGGGGAGAACTAATGAAAAACTGTTTTTT; cdr3_aa: CASSGGRTNEKLFF
v_call: TRBV20-1; cdr3_length: 13; j_call: TRBJ2-4; d_call: TRBD2; clone_size: many; cdr3_nt: TGCAGTGCTAGGGGACTAGCGGGGAACATTCAGTACTTC; cdr3_aa: CSARGLAGNIQYF
v_call: TRBV30; cdr3_length: 12; j_call: TRBJ1-2; d_call: NA; clone_size: NA; cdr3_nt: TGTGCCTGGGGACGGTTCCGTAATGGCTACACCTTC; cdr3_aa: CAWGRFRNGYTF
v_call: TRBV19; cdr3_length: 16; j_call: TRBJ2-2; d_call: TRBD2; clone_size: NA; cdr3_nt: TGTGCCAGTAGACAACTAGCGGGAGAGGACACCGGGGAGCTGTTTTTT; cdr3_aa: CASRQLAGEDTGELFF